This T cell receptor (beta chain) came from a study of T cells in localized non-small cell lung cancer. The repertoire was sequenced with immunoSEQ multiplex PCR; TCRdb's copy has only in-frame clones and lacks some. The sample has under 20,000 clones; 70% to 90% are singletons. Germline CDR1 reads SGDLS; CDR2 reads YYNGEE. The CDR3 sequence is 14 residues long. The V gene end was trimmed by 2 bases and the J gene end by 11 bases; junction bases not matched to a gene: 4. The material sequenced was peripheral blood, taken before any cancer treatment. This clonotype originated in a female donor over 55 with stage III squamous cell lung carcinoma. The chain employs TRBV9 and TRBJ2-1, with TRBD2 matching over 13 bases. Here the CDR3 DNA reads TGTGCCAGCAGCGTCGGACTAGCGGGGGACAAGCAGTTCTTC. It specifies CASSVGLAGDKQFF.